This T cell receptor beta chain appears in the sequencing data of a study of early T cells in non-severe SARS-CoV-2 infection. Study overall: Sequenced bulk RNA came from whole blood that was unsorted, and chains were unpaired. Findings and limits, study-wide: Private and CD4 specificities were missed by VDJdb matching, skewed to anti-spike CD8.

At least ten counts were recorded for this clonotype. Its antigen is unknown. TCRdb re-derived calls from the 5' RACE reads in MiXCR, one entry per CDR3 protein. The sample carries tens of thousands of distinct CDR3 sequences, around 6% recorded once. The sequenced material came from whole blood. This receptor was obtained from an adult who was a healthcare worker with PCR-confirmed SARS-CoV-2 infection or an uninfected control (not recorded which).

The CDR3 DNA is TGCAGTGCTAGAGATTTAGAAGAGACCCAGTACTTC. It specifies CSARDLEETQYF. V and J are TRBV20-1 and TRBJ2-5; D gene ambiguous. Germline CDR1 and CDR2: DFQATT and SNEGSKA (reference sequence). V gave up 0 bases and J gave up 3 bases, with 5 bases separating them. This CDR3 spans 12 amino acids.